A single sample is the source of the 20 T cell receptor beta chains below, sequenced in a study of T cell changes during pregnancy in multiple sclerosis. The data were produced by immunoSEQ multiplex PCR, yet TCRdb's version contains in-frame clones alone and is incomplete. This sample yields about 67,000 clones, of which just over 90% are seen a single time; over 1.1% belongs to the top ten. Specimen: peripheral blood, collected in the second trimester of pregnancy. These receptors all stem from a female donor with multiple sclerosis, enrolled in a pregnancy study.

This rearrangement joins TRBV9 to TRBJ2-3; D uncertain. The CDR3 is 14 residues long. Trimming removed 9 bases from V and 1 base from J, with 15 bases in between. Germline V gene data show CDR1 as SGDLS and CDR2 as YYNGEE. The chain's CDR3 is CATQTQLGTDTQYF. CDR3 sequence (DNA): TGTGCCACCCAGACACAGTTGGGCACAGATACGCAGTATTTT.

The chain employs TRBV5-5 and TRBJ1-1; no reliable D call. Germline CDR1 SGHKS, CDR2 YYEKEE (reference sequence). Trimming removed 4 bases at V and 5 bases at J, with 6 bases between. CDR3 length: 11 residues. In DNA form, the CDR3 reads TGTGCCAGCAGCCTAGGAACTGAAGCTTTCTTT. This encodes CASSLGTEAFF.

The V gene is TRBV5-1, the J gene TRBJ1-1; tentatively, D is TRBD1 (6 bases). With 6 bases removed from V and 5 bases from J, the gap between germline ends came to 23 bases. This CDR3 has 16 residues. Germline assignment: CDR1 SGHRS and CDR2 YFSETQ. Here the CDR3 DNA reads TGCGCCAGCACCCAGACGAAACAGGGTGTGAGAACTGAAGCTTTCTTT. This codes for CASTQTKQGVRTEAFF. Filled out from reference TRBV5-1 and TRBJ1-1, the complete variable domain reads KAGVTQTPRYLIKTRGQQVTLSCSPISGHRSVSWYQQTPGQGLQFLFEYFSETQRNKGNFPGRFSGRQFSNSRSEMNVSTLELGDSALYLCASTQTKQGVRTEAFFGQGTRLTVV.

V gene TRBV7-8 combines with J gene TRBJ2-7; a possible D gene is TRBD1 (6 bases). The V end lost 1 base, the J end lost 3 bases, and 10 bases lay between the germline ends. CDR1 and CDR2 from the germline V gene are SGHVS and FQNEAQ. This CDR3 spans 14 amino acids. Here the CDR3 DNA reads TGTGCCAGCAGCTTAGATGGGACAAGCTACGAGCAGTACTTC. Its translation is CASSLDGTSYEQYF.

The chain recombines TRBV18 with TRBJ2-5; D is uncertain. With 4 bases removed from V and 3 bases from J, the gap between germline ends came to 24 bases. The CDR3 is 18 amino acids. Germline CDR1 KGHSH, CDR2 LQKENI. Here the CDR3 reads CASSLSEITGGLKETQYF. The CDR3 DNA follows: TGTGCCAGCTCACTGTCCGAAATCACTGGCGGCCTGAAAGAGACCCAGTACTTC.

The chain couples TRBV28 to TRBJ1-1; 7 nucleotides agree with TRBD1. CDR1 and CDR2 (germline): MDHEN, SYDVKM. The CDR3 contains 17 residues. Unmatched junction bases numbered 17, after V lost 5 bases and J lost 5 bases. Here the CDR3 DNA reads TGTGCCAGCAGTCCCAACACAGGGGCCCGACCGGCGACTGAAGCTTTCTTT. Protein: CASSPNTGARPATEAFF.

The chain joins TRBV5-1 to TRBJ1-1; TRBD1 might be the D (6 bases). Germline CDR1 reads SGHRS; CDR2 reads YFSETQ. The CDR3 has 14 amino acids. V was pared by 0 bases and J by 4 bases, with 10 bases between. Here the CDR3 reads CASSLVGGGTEAFF. In DNA form, the CDR3 reads TGCGCCAGCAGCTTGGTGGGAGGGGGCACTGAAGCTTTCTTT.

The V gene is TRBV7-2, the J gene TRBJ2-5; TRBD2 aligns across 14 bases. CDR1 is SGHTA, CDR2 FQGNSA, per germline. With 1 base clipped from V and 9 bases from J, the junction kept 13 bases outside the gene matches. CDR3 size: 18 residues. The DNA of the CDR3 is TGTGCCAGCAGCTTAGGTTTCCTGGGACTAGCGGGAGAAATGGCCCAGTACTTC. This codes for CASSLGFLGLAGEMAQYF.

The chain links TRBV2 to TRBJ2-5, with D tentatively TRBD1 (5 bases). CDR1 and CDR2 (germline): SNHLY, FYNNEI. Trimming stripped 8 bases from V and 8 bases from J, with 12 bases between. The CDR3 runs 11 residues. DNA for the CDR3: TGTGCCAGCCAAGCAGGGCCTACCCAGTACTTC. Translation: CASQAGPTQYF.

This rearrangement joins TRBV5-1 to TRBJ2-2; 9 bases align to TRBD1. V lost 6 bases and J lost 2; bases outside the gene matches: 5. This CDR3 is 15 amino acids long. Germline CDR1 and CDR2: SGHRS and YFSETQ. This CDR3 is CASTWDRANTGELFF. CDR3 sequence (DNA): TGCGCCAGCACCTGGGACAGGGCTAACACCGGGGAGCTGTTTTTT.

The rearrangement uses TRBV19 and TRBJ2-3, with 7 positions matching TRBD2. The J segment lost 3 bases and the V segment lost 6 bases, leaving 15 bases of the junction unmatched. Germline CDR1 reads LNHDA; CDR2 reads SQIVND (reference sequence). The CDR3 covers 17 residues. The CDR3 region is CASSLPRRAGRTDTQYF. DNA of the CDR3: TGTGCCAGTAGCCTCCCCAGGCGAGCGGGGAGGACAGATACGCAGTATTTT.

The J gene is TRBJ2-1, the V gene TRBV30, with TRBD2 identical over 9 bases. Germline V gene sequence: CDR1 GTSNPN, CDR2 SVGIG (reference sequence). The CDR3 length is 13 residues. The CDR3 nucleotides read TGTGCGGGTGGACTAGCGTTGGACAATGAGCAGTTCTTC. Translated: CAGGLALDNEQFF.

The chain combines TRBV7-2 with TRBJ1-2; D perhaps matches TRBD1 (5 bases). Trimming cost V 0 bases and J 4 bases, with 9 bases left between them. Germline values: CDR1 SGHTA, CDR2 FQGNSA. The CDR3 is 14 residues long. The CDR3 reads CASSLARTLYGYTF. The CDR3 DNA reads as TGTGCCAGCAGCTTAGCGCGGACACTCTATGGCTACACCTTC. The complete variable domain, with remaining parts taken from reference TRBV7-2 and TRBJ1-2, reads GAGVSQSPSNKVTEKGKDVELRCDPISGHTALYWYRQSLGQGLEFLIYFQGNSAPDKSGLPSDRFSAERTGGSVSTLTIQRTQQEDSAVYLCASSLARTLYGYTFGSGTRLTVV.

This clone was observed once. V gene TRBV9 combines with J gene TRBJ2-3, with D tentatively TRBD2 (6 bases). V gave up 0 bases and J gave up 2 bases, with 13 bases separating them. This CDR3 has 16 amino acids. The germline V gene encodes CDR1 SGDLS and CDR2 YYNGEE. The CDR3 DNA follows: TGTGCCAGCAGCGTAGGAGGAGGGCGACTCACAGATACGCAGTATTTT. Residues: CASSVGGGRLTDTQYF.

The V gene is TRBV29-1, the J gene TRBJ2-3; 7 bases are a match to TRBD1. The V segment lost 6 bases and the J segment 1 base; nucleotides outside the gene matches: 1. The CDR3 extends over 12 amino acids. Germline V lookup: CDR1 SQVTM, CDR2 ANQGSEA. The CDR3 is CSVGQRTDTQYF. The CDR3 DNA is TGCAGCGTGGGACAGCGCACAGATACGCAGTATTTT.

This clone has more than one count but fewer than ten. This sequence joins TRBV7-2 and TRBJ1-1; D is unresolved. Germline V gives CDR1 SGHTA, CDR2 FQGNSA. The CDR3 runs 15 residues. With 0 bases removed from V and 7 bases from J, the gap between germline ends came to 15 bases. The DNA of the CDR3 is TGTGCCAGCAGCTTAGCCCCTGAGCGTTTTGGTGAAGCTTTCTTT. Translation: CASSLAPERFGEAFF.

The V call is TRBV6-5, the J call TRBJ2-2; D unclear. CDR1 MNHEY and CDR2 SVGAGI come from the germline V gene. The V gene lost 0 bases and the J gene lost 1 base, with 3 bases spanning the gap. CDR3 size: 14 residues. CDR3 sequence: CASSYSRNTGELFF. The DNA for the CDR3 is TGTGCCAGCAGTTACTCTAGGAACACCGGGGAGCTGTTTTTT.

This chain connects TRBV6-5 to TRBJ2-6, with a possible D match to TRBD2 (5 bases). The ends were cut back, 6 bases at V and 1 base at J, with 10 bases in the middle. Germline V gene lookup returns CDR1 MNHEY and CDR2 SVGAGI. This CDR3 is built from 15 residues. The CDR3 loop is CASRNRGSGANVLTF. The CDR3, as DNA: TGTGCCAGCAGGAACCGGGGATCTGGGGCCAACGTCCTGACTTTC.

This clone was observed a handful of times. The rearrangement links TRBV7-9 to TRBJ2-7, with unresolved D. Between the trimmed V and J ends, which lost 4 bases and 0 bases, there was a span of 10 bases. Germline values: CDR1 SEHNR, CDR2 FQNEAQ (reference sequence). The CDR3 is 14 residues long. Here the CDR3 DNA reads TGTGCCAGCAGCTCCGACTCCTACTCCTACGAGCAGTACTTC. Translated: CASSSDSYSYEQYF.

The chain joins TRBV5-1 to TRBJ2-3, with TRBD1 matching over 7 bases. The V segment lost 5 bases and the J segment 5 bases; nucleotides outside the gene matches: 8. Looked up from germline, CDR1 is SGHRS and CDR2 is YFSETQ. The CDR3 runs to 14 residues. CDR3 DNA sequence: TGCGCCAGCAGACTCGGGACAGCCAGAGATACGCAGTATTTT. This encodes CASRLGTARDTQYF.